This TCR beta chain was documented in a study of shared clonotypes between healthy human individuals. Overall study findings and caveats: Non-shared clonotypes had lower generation probabilities than clonotypes shared by all four sorted-subset donors. Expectations were that clonotype sharing among donors would be affected by sequencing depth.

Generated by immunoSEQ multiplex PCR, the TCRdb table keeps only in-frame clones and is missing some. The table has 950,000 to 1,100,000 clones, approximately 68% seen once; the top ten hold nearly 1.5%. Researchers partitioned CD4+ cells into CD45RA+ naive and CD45RA-negative memory subsets. Comment on this clone: Its specificity is not known.

The sequencing input was memory CD4+ T cells sorted from blood. The subset: CD45RA-negative fraction. This receptor was identified in a man younger than 35 in good health.

CDR3 nucleotides: TGCAGCGTCCATTATTCCTACAATGAGCAGTTCTTC. Protein product: CSVHYSYNEQFF. The chain employs TRBV29-1 and TRBJ2-1; D unresolved. The CDR3 spans 12 residues. Germline V gives CDR1 SQVTM, CDR2 ANQGSEA. V shed 6 bases and J shed 1 base, with 7 bases lying between them.